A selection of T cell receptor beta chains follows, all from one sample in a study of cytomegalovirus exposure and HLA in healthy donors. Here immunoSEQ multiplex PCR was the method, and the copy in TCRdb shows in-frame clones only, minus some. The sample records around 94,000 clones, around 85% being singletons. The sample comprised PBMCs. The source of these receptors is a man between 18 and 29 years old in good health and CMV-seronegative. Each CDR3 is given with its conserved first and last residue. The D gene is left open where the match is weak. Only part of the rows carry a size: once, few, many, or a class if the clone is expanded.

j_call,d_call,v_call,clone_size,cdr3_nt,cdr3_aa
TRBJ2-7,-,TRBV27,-,TGTGCCAGCAGTTTATCGATGTCCGGGAGATCCCACGAGCAGTACTTC,CASSLSMSGRSHEQYF
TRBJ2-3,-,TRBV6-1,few,TGTGCCAGCAGCGCGGGTGGTTTTAGCACAGATACGCAGTATTTT,CASSAGGFSTDTQYF
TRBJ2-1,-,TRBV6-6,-,TGTGCCAGCGGAGCGGCGCTAGTAGTGCTGTTCTTC,CASGAALVVLFF
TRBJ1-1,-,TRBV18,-,TGTGCCAGCTCACCGGCCTCAGGGGCGTCGGGCCCTGAAGCTTTCTTT,CASSPASGASGPEAFF
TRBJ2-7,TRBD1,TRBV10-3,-,TGTGCCATCAGTGGAAACCGGGACAGGGTAACCTACGAGCAGTACTTC,CAISGNRDRVTYEQYF
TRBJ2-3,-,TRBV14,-,TGTGCCAGCAGCTCAAACAGGCTTAGCACAGATACGCAGTATTTT,CASSSNRLSTDTQYF
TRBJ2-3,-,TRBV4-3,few,TGCGCCAGCAGCCAAGCGGCAGCGGAGCGGACAGATACGCAGTATTTT,CASSQAAAERTDTQYF
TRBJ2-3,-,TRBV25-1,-,TGTGCCAGCAGTGCGGGGACAGATACGCAGTATTTT,CASSAGTDTQYF
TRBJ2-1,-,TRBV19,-,TGTGCCAGTAGTAGATACCAAGGGGGGGATGAGCAGTTCTTC,CASSRYQGGDEQFF
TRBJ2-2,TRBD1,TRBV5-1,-,TGCGCCAGCAGCCATAATCCAGGGGGCCCCGGGGAGCTGTTTTTT,CASSHNPGGPGELFF
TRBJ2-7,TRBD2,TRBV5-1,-,TGCGCCAGCAGCTTGGACGGGACTAGGTGGAACGAGCAGTACTTC,CASSLDGTRWNEQYF
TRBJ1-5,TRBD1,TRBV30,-,TGTGCCTGGAGTGCCTGGACAGGGGGCCAGAATCAGCCCCAGCATTTT,CAWSAWTGGQNQPQHF
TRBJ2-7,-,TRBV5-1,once,TGCGCCAGCAGCGGGCCCAGGCCGTCCTACGAGCAGTACTTC,CASSGPRPSYEQYF
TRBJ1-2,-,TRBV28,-,TGTGCCAGCAGTTTTGGGGGGAACTATGGCTACACCTTC,CASSFGGNYGYTF
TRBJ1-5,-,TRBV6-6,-,TGTGCCAGCAGTTACTGGACAGAAAATCAGCCCCAGCATTTT,CASSYWTENQPQHF
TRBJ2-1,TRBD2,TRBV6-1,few,TGTGCCAGCAGTGGGGGAAGGGGACTAGCGGGACCATATGAGCAGTTCTTC,CASSGGRGLAGPYEQFF
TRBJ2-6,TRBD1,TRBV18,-,TGTGCCAGCTCAGCATGGGACAGGGGGCGTGGGGCCAACGTCCTGACTTTC,CASSAWDRGRGANVLTF
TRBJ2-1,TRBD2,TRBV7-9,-,TGTGCCAGCAGCTCCCCTGGCGGGAGTACGAACAATGAGCAGTTCTTC,CASSSPGGSTNNEQFF
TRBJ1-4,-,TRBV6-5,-,TGTGCCAGCAGTTACTCCGTGTTCTCAACTAATGAAAAACTGTTTTTT,CASSYSVFSTNEKLFF
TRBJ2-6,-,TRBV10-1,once,TGCGCCAGCAGTGCCTCAAGGGGTGGAGGGGCCAACGTCCTGACTTTC,CASSASRGGGANVLTF
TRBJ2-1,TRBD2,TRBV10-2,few,TGCGCCAGCATGGGGGGGACTAGCGGGAGACGTAGGGATGAGCAGTTCTTC,CASMGGTSGRRRDEQFF
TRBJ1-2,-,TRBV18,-,TGTGCCAGCTCACCTACGAGTCTCTACCCTGGAGGCTATGGCTACACCTTC,CASSPTSLYPGGYGYTF
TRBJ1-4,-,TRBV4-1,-,TGCGCCAGCAGCCGCATCGGGAACCCTAATGAAAAACTGTTTTTT,CASSRIGNPNEKLFF
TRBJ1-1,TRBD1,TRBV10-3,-,TGTGCCATCAGGGGGGGACAGTTGAACACTGAAGCTTTCTTT,CAIRGGQLNTEAFF
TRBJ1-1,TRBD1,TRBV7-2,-,TGTGCCAGCAGCTGGAGGACAGGGGTCGATGAAGCTTTCTTT,CASSWRTGVDEAFF
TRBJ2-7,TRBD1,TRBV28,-,TGTGCCAGCAGACCGGGACAGGCGGGGACCGACGAGCAGTACTTC,CASRPGQAGTDEQYF
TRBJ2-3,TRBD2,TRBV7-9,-,TGTGCCAGCAGGCCCTCCGGGACTACCACAGATACGCAGTATTTT,CASRPSGTTTDTQYF
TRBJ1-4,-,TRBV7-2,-,TGTGCCAGCAGCTTAAATCTATCCAATGAAAAACTGTTTTTT,CASSLNLSNEKLFF
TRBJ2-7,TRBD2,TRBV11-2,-,TGTGCCAGCAGCTCTACTCTTCTAGCGGGAATATTTGCCCACGAGCAGTACTTC,CASSSTLLAGIFAHEQYF
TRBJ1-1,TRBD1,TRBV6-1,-,TGTGCCAGTGGGACAGGGGAGAACACTGAAGCTTTCTTT,CASGTGENTEAFF
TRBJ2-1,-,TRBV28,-,TGTGCCAGCAGTTTAAGGGCGACTAGAGCCAATGAGCAGTTCTTC,CASSLRATRANEQFF
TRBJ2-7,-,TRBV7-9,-,TGTGCCAGCAGCTCCGGAGTGTTGGGCGAGCAGTACTTC,CASSSGVLGEQYF
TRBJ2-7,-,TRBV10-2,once,TGCGCCAGCAGTGACTTGACAGGAGACTCCTACGAGCAGTACTTC,CASSDLTGDSYEQYF
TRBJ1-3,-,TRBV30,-,TGTGCCTGGAGTCCGGGACAAAACACCATATATTTT,CAWSPGQNTIYF
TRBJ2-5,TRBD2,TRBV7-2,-,TGTGCCAGCAGCTTAGTGCGGGAGGAGGTGACCCAGTACTTC,CASSLVREEVTQYF
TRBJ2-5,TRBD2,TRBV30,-,TGTGCCTTGGGTGGGACTAGCGTCCCCCAGTACTTC,CALGGTSVPQYF
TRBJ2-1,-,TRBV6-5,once,TGTGCCAGCAGGTCGGGATATGAGCAGTTCTTC,CASRSGYEQFF
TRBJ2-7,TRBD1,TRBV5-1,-,TGCGCCAGCAGCTTGGGGACAGGGGAAGTTATCTACGAGCAGTACTTC,CASSLGTGEVIYEQYF
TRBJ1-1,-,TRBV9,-,TGTGCCAGCAGCGTAGGCCAGCTGGGACAAACTGAAGCTTTCTTT,CASSVGQLGQTEAFF
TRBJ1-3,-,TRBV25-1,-,TGTGCCAGCAGTGAATGGGAGGGCCCCTCTGGAAACACCATATATTTT,CASSEWEGPSGNTIYF
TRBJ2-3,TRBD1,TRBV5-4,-,TGTGCCAGCAGCTGGGGGGGACAGGGAGCGGGGACGCAGTATTTT,CASSWGGQGAGTQYF
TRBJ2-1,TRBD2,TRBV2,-,TGTGCCAGCATCCCGCGGGAGGGCAATGAGCAGTTCTTC,CASIPREGNEQFF
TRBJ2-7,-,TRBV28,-,TGTGCCAGCAGTTTGAGTGTATCCCCAAGGGGCTACGAGCAGTACTTC,CASSLSVSPRGYEQYF
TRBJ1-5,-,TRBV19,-,TGTGCCAGTAGTTACATCAATCAGCCCCAGCATTTT,CASSYINQPQHF
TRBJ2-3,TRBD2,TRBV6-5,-,TGTGCCAGCAGCTTGAGCGGGAGTACGGCAGATACGCAGTATTTT,CASSLSGSTADTQYF
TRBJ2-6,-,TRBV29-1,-,TGCAGCGTCGAGGGGGAAGTCCCTGGGGCCAACGTCCTGACTTTC,CSVEGEVPGANVLTF